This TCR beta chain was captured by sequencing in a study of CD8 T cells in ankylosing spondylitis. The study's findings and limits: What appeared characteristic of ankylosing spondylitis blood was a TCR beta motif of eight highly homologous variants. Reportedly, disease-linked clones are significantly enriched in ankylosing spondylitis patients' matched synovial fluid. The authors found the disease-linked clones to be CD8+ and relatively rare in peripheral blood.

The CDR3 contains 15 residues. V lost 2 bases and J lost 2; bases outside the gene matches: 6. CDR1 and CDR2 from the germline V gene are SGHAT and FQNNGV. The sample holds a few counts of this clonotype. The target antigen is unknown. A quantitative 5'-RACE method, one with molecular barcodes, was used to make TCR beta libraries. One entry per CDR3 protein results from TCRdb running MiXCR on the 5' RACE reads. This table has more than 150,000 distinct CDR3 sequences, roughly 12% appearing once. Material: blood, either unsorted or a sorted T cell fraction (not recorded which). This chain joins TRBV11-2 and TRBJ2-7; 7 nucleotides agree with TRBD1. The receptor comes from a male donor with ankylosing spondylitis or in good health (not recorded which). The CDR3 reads CASSLYRGPTYEQYF. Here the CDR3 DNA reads TGTGCCAGCAGCTTATACAGGGGTCCAACCTACGAGCAGTACTTC.